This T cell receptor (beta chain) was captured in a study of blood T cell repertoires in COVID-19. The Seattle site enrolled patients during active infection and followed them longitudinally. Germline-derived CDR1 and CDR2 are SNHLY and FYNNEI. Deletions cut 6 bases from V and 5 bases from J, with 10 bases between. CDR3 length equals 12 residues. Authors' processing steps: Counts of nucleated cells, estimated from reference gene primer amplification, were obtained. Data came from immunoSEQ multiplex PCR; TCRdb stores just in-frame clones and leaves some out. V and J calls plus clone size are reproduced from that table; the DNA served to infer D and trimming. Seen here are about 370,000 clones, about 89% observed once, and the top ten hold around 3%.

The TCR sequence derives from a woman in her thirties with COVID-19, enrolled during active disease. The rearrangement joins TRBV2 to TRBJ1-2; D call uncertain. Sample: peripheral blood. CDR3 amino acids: CASRADTYGYTF. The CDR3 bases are TGTGCCAGCAGGGCCGACACATATGGCTACACCTTC.